This TCR beta chain was sequenced during a study of T cells in Graves' hyperthyroidism and ophthalmopathy. This clonotype was detected a few times. RNA transcripts served as the template for amplifying TCR beta CDR3 regions. RT-PCR in the first round (using the HTBI primer set) targeted the TCR CDR3. TCRdb re-called the multiplex PCR reads with MiXCR, one entry per CDR3 protein. The data contain roughly 170,000 distinct CDR3 sequences, about a sixth of them seen just once; the ten biggest clones take up roughly 28%. CDR1 and CDR2 from the germline V gene are KGHSH and LQKENI. V was cut by 2 bases and J by 6 bases, with 10 bases left in between. CDR3 size: 14 residues.

Sequencing was done on a sample of blood. This clonotype was obtained from a woman in her fifties or sixties with Graves' hyperthyroidism. The J gene is TRBJ2-2, the V gene TRBV18; TRBD2 might be the D (6 bases). CDR3 nucleotides: TGTGCCAGCTCACCAGGGGGGATCGCCGGGGAGCTGTTTTTT. This codes for CASSPGGIAGELFF.